The clone carrying this T cell receptor beta chain was detected many times. What it binds is not known. These data come from a study of post-analysis software for immune sequencing data. From germline, CDR1 is SQVTM and CDR2 ANQGSEA. V shed 5 bases and J shed 8 bases, with 19 bases lying between them. This CDR3 contains 14 residues. Study-wide results and caveats: Controls significantly exceeded multiple sclerosis patients in normalized Chao1 diversity. Samples made in the same batch grouped tightly together by F measure. TRBV5-6, TRBV5-1 and TRBV20-1 were among four to six TRBV segments more frequent in patients than controls.

Libraries were made from TCR beta cDNA, and they carried unique molecular identifiers. TCRdb re-called the PCR reads with MiXCR, one entry per CDR3 protein. Among hundreds of thousands of distinct CDR3 sequences listed, roughly 27% were seen once. The V gene is TRBV29-1, the J gene TRBJ2-1; D might be TRBD1 (5 bases). This TCR was sampled from a girl between 5 and 17 years old with multiple sclerosis. The sample consisted of blood. CDR3 region: CSVPPQGQWDEQFF. The CDR3 DNA follows: TGCAGCGTTCCTCCGCAGGGTCAGTGGGATGAGCAGTTCTTC.